The TCR beta chain under discussion was sequenced for a study of beta chain features in type 1 diabetes. Study in general: Taken together, all samples contributed 107,917,701 examined sorted cells. General study results and limits: Sampled from patients, naive, central memory and Treg TCRB repertoires appeared more similar than those sampled from healthy donors.

Of note for this clone: Its antigen is as yet unknown.

Since all of the isolated RNA was reverse transcribed, expressed TCRB transcripts were what got sequenced. Only in-frame clones appear in the TCRdb table, and some are missing; sequencing was by immunoSEQ multiplex PCR. The table records fewer than 350,000 clones, roughly a fifth of them present only once. The collection from each donor was one heparinised blood draw averaging roughly 0.12 L. V dropped 4 bases and J dropped 6; count of bases not matched to a gene: 10. The CDR3 runs 16 residues. Germline assignment: CDR1 SGHTS and CDR2 YDEGEE. The clonotype was recovered from a woman aged 18-29 years in good health. The rearrangement links TRBV5-8 to TRBJ2-2; 9 positions agree with TRBD2. The sample consisted of naive CD4+ T cells from blood. CDR3 DNA sequence: TGTGCCAGCAGCCCGGGACTAGCCCGATACCCCGGGGAGCTGTTTTTT. Protein product: CASSPGLARYPGELFF.